These 9 T cell receptor beta chains were sequenced from one sample in a study of OX40 agonist ivuxolimab in advanced cancers. Method: immunoSEQ multiplex PCR; TCRdb's copy keeps in-frame clones and lacks some. The data contain around 26,000 clones, approximately 79% of them singletons. The starting material was CD4+ or CD8+ T cells sorted from blood, obtained in a trial of the OX40 agonist ivuxolimab. The source of these receptors is an adult with an advanced solid tumor such as melanoma, head and neck, liver or kidney cancer.

This chain uses TRBV7-8 with TRBJ2-7; D is ambiguous. Germline CDR1 is SGHVS and CDR2 is FQNEAQ. The CDR3 consists of 13 residues. The V gene lost 5 bases and the J gene lost 5 bases, with 13 bases spanning the gap. The CDR3 loop reads CASSLPRGDEQYF. The CDR3, as DNA: TGTGCCAGCAGCCTCCCTCGTGGTGACGAGCAGTACTTC.

This chain links TRBV5-4 with TRBJ1-2, with 10 bases aligning to TRBD1. Germline loops: CDR1 SGHNT, CDR2 YYREEE (reference sequence). CDR3 length: 16 residues. V shed 3 bases and J 4 bases; nucleotides not matched to a gene: 9. The CDR3 DNA sequence: TGTGCCAGCAGCTCGGGGACAGGGGCGTTCGGCTATGGCTACACCTTC. The encoded protein is CASSSGTGAFGYGYTF.

The genes are TRBV10-3 and TRBJ2-1; the D gene is possibly TRBD1 (9 bases). CDR1 and CDR2 from the germline V gene are ENHRY and SYGVKD. The CDR3 runs to 15 residues. The V and J ends lost 7 bases and 7 bases respectively, with 20 bases between them. As DNA, the CDR3 is TGTGCCATCACTTCGGGACAGGGCGGGAGGAATGAGCAGTTCTTC. It translates to CAITSGQGGRNEQFF.

This clone was recorded once. J is TRBJ2-5 and V is TRBV18; possibly TRBD1 for D (6 bases). CDR1 is KGHSH, CDR2 LQKENI, per germline. V was trimmed by 4 bases and J by 3 bases, leaving 21 bases between them. The CDR3 is 17 residues long. CDR3 loop: CASSRWPGNRDEETQYF. CDR3 nucleotide sequence: TGTGCCAGCTCACGCTGGCCTGGAAACAGGGATGAAGAGACCCAGTACTTC. Full variable domain (remainder filled in from reference TRBV18 and TRBJ2-5): NAGVMQNPRHLVRRRGQEARLRCSPMKGHSHVYWYRQLPEEGLKFMVYLQKENIIDESGMPKERFSAEFPKEGPSILRIQQVVRGDSAAYFCASSRWPGNRDEETQYFGPGTRLLVL.

The chain has TRBV7-2 and TRBJ2-7; 10 bases align to TRBD2. With 5 bases clipped from V and 0 bases from J, the junction kept 7 bases outside the gene matches. CDR3 length: 16 amino acids. Germline CDR1 and CDR2: SGHTA and FQGNSA. The CDR3 is CASSRTSGTSSYEQYF. The DNA for the CDR3 is TGTGCCAGCAGCCGAACTAGCGGGACGAGCTCCTACGAGCAGTACTTC.

The chain combines TRBV7-6 with TRBJ1-2, with 8 positions matching TRBD1. V shed 5 bases and J 4 bases; nucleotides not matched to a gene: 12. Germline CDR1 and CDR2: SGHVS and FNYEAQ. The CDR3 length is 16 residues. The CDR3 loop is CASSPGEGQGIYGYTF. The CDR3 region has the DNA TGTGCCAGCAGCCCCGGGGAAGGACAGGGCATCTATGGCTACACCTTC.

In this sample, this clone turned up once. V is TRBV10-2 and J is TRBJ2-5; D unresolved. With 4 bases removed from V and 11 bases from J, the gap between germline ends came to 17 bases. The CDR3 spans 13 residues. CDR1 is WSHSY, CDR2 SAAADI, per germline. The CDR3 loop is CASSVIEGREQYF. The CDR3 nucleotides are TGCGCCAGCAGTGTCATTGAAGGGCGTGAGCAGTACTTC.

This clone was detected only once. This chain joins TRBV5-5 and TRBJ1-3; D call uncertain. Germline CDR1 is SGHKS and CDR2 is YYEKEE (reference sequence). This CDR3 has 14 residues. Trimming shortened V by 0 bases and J by 4 bases, and 8 bases separated the two germline ends. The chain's CDR3 is CASSLVTHGNTIYF. CDR3 bases: TGTGCCAGCAGCTTGGTGACGCACGGAAACACCATATATTTT.

V and J are TRBV7-2 and TRBJ2-7, with D possibly being TRBD1 or TRBD2 (6 bases each). The CDR3 has 14 residues. CDR1 and CDR2 from the germline V gene are SGHTA and FQGNSA. With 5 bases removed from V and 6 bases from J, the gap between germline ends came to 17 bases. The CDR3: CASSPGAPPSEQYF. The CDR3 DNA is TGTGCCAGCAGCCCGGGGGCCCCGCCATCCGAGCAGTACTTC.